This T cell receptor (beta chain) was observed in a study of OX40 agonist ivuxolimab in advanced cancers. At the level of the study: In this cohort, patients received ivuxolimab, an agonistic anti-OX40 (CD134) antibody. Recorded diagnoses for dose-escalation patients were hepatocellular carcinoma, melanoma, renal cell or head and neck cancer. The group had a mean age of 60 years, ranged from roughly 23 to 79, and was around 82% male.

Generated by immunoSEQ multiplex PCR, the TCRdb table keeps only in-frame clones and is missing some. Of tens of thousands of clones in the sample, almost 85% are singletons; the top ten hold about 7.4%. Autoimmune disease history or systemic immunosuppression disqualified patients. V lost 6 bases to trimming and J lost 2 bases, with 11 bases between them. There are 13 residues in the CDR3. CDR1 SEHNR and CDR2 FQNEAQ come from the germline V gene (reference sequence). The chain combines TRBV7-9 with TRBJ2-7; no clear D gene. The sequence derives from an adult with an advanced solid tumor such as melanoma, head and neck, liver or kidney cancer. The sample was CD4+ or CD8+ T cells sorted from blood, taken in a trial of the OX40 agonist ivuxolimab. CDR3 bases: TGTGCCAGCAGTAATGCTATCACCTACGAGCAGTACTTC. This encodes CASSNAITYEQYF.